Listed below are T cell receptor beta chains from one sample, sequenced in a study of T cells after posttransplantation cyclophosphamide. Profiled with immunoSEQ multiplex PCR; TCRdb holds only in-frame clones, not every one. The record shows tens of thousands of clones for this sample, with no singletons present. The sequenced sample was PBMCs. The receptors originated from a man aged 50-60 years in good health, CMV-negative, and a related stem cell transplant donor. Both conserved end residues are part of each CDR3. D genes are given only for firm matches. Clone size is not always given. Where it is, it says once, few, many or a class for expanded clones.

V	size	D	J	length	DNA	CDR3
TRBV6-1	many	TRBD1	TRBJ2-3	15	TGTGCCAGCAGTGAATTGACAGGGGCCACAGATACGCAGTATTTT	CASSELTGATDTQYF
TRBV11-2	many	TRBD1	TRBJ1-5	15	TGTGCCAGCAGCTCAGAACAACAGGGGGATCAGCCCCAGCATTTT	CASSSEQQGDQPQHF
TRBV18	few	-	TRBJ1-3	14	TGTGCCAGCTCACCGGCCGCTTCCGGAAACACCATATATTTT	CASSPAASGNTIYF
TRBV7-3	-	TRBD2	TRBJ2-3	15	TGTGCCAGCAGCTTAACGGGGGGGGTGCCAGATACGCAGTATTTT	CASSLTGGVPDTQYF
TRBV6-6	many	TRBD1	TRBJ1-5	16	TGTGCCAGCAGGGTGCCGGGACAGTCCTACAATCAGCCCCAGCATTTT	CASRVPGQSYNQPQHF
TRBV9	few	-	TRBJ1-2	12	TGTGCCAGCAGCCAGGATAACTATGGCTACACCTTC	CASSQDNYGYTF
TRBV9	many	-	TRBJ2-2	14	TGTGCCAGCAGTGGTGGCGGAAACACCGGGGAGCTGTTTTTT	CASSGGGNTGELFF
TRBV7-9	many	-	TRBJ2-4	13	TGTGCCAGCAGCTCGTCAGGTGAAAACATTCAGTACTTC	CASSSSGENIQYF
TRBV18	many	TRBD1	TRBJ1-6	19	TGTGCCAGCTCACCTCGGACAGGCGCGCCGTTTCTTTATAATTCACCCCTCCACTTT	CASSPRTGAPFLYNSPLHF
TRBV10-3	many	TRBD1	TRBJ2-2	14	TGTGCCACCAATCCGACAGGGAGCACCGGGGAGCTGTTTTTT	CATNPTGSTGELFF
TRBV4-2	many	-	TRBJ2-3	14	TGTGCCAGCAGCTCTACAGGTAGCACAGATACGCAGTATTTT	CASSSTGSTDTQYF
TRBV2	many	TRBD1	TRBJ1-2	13	TGTGCCAGCAGTCGGGACAGCAAATATGGCTACACCTTC	CASSRDSKYGYTF
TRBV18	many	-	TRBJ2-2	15	TGTGCCAGCTCACCTCAAGCGCAGGGCACCGGGGAGCTGTTTTTT	CASSPQAQGTGELFF
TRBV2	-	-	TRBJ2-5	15	TGTGCCAGCAGTGAAAGTATTGGTCGGTCGGAGACCCAGTACTTC	CASSESIGRSETQYF
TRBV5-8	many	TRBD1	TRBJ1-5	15	TGTGCCAGCAGCTTGGTGGGACAGGGAGTCCAGCCCCAGCATTTT	CASSLVGQGVQPQHF
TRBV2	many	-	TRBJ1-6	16	TGTGCCAGCAGTCTCCGTGGGGGACTTTATAGTTCACCCCTCCACTTT	CASSLRGGLYSSPLHF
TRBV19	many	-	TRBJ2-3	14	TGTGCCAGTAGTATGGCAGGCCCAACGGATACGCAGTATTTT	CASSMAGPTDTQYF
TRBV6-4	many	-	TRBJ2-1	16	TGTGCCAGCACCAATAACGGGAGACCCTCCTACAATGAGCAGTTCTTC	CASTNNGRPSYNEQFF
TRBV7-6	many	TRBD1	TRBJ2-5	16	TGTGCCAGCAGCCCTTTTGACAGGGGAAGTAAAGAGACCCAGTACTTC	CASSPFDRGSKETQYF
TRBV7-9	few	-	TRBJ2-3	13	TGTGCCAGCAGCCCCCGGTCGGCAGATACGCAGTATTTT	CASSPRSADTQYF
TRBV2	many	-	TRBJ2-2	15	TGTGCCAGCAGTGAATGGGCAGGGTTCACCGGGGAGCTGTTTTTT	CASSEWAGFTGELFF
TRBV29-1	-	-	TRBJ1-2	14	TGCAGCGCCAACTTTCCCGGACTGACCTATGGCTACACCTTC	CSANFPGLTYGYTF
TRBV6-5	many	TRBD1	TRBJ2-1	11	TGTGCCACCCGACAGGGGAATGAGCAGTTCTTC	CATRQGNEQFF
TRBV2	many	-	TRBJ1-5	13	TGTGCCAGCGGGGAAAGCAGGGATCAGCCCCAGCATTTT	CASGESRDQPQHF
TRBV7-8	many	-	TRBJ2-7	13	TGTGCCAGCAGCTTCGGAGATGCGTACGAGCAGTACTTC	CASSFGDAYEQYF
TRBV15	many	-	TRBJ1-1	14	TGTGCCACCAGCACGGCAGGGCGGCGCACTGAAGCTTTCTTT	CATSTAGRRTEAFF
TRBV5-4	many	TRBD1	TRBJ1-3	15	TGTGCCAGCAGCTCCCCGACAGGGACTGGAAACACCATATATTTT	CASSSPTGTGNTIYF
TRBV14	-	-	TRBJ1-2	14	TGTGCCAGCAGCCCAGGGTTTCCGGTCCCTGGCTACACCTTC	CASSPGFPVPGYTF
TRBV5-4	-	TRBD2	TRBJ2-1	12	TGTGCCAGCAGCTCTAGCGGATTTGAGCAGTTCTTC	CASSSSGFEQFF
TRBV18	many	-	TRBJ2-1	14	TGTGCCAGCTCAAAAGGGGGTTCTGGCAATGAGCAGTTCTTC	CASSKGGSGNEQFF
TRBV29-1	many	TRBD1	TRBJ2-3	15	TGCAGCGTTGAAAGCCCCGGACAGGGCCCAGATACGCAGTATTTT	CSVESPGQGPDTQYF
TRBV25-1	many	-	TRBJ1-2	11	TGTGCCAGCTCCCGGGGCTATGGCTACACCTTC	CASSRGYGYTF
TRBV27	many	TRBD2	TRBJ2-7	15	TGTGCCAGCAGTTACGGCCGGGGGGGTATTTACGAGCAGTACTTC	CASSYGRGGIYEQYF
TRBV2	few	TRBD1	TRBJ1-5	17	TGTGCCAGCAGCGTGGGACAGGGACTGATTTGGAATCAGTCCCAGCATTTT	CASSVGQGLIWNQSQHF
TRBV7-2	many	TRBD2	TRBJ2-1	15	TGTGCCAGCAGCTTAATGGGACTAGCGGGCAATGAGCAGTTCTTC	CASSLMGLAGNEQFF
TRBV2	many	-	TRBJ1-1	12	TGTGCCAGCAGTGTCCGGTCCACTGAAGCTTTCTTT	CASSVRSTEAFF
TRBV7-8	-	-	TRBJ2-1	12	TGTGCCAGCAGCCCGGTAGCTGTTGAGCAGTTCTTC	CASSPVAVEQFF
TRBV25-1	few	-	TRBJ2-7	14	TGTGCCAGCAGTATATCCGGGAAGTCCTACGAGCAGTACTTC	CASSISGKSYEQYF
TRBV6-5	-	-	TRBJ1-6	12	TGTGCCAGCAGATCTACAGGGAATGCCCTCCACTTT	CASRSTGNALHF
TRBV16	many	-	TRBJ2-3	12	TGTGCCAGCAGCCACCGCGGGGATACGCAGTATTTT	CASSHRGDTQYF
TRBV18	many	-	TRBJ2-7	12	TGTGCCAGCTCACGACTAGGCTACGAGCAGTACTTC	CASSRLGYEQYF
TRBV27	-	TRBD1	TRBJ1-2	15	TGTGCCAGCAGAGGAGAGGGGACAGGAACTTATGGCTACACCTTC	CASRGEGTGTYGYTF
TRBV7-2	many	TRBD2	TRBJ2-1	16	TGTGCCAGCAGGTGGACTAGCGGGGGGGCGGTGGATGAGCAGTTCTTC	CASRWTSGGAVDEQFF
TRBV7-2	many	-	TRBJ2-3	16	TGTGCCAGCAGCTTAGCTGGAGGATGGGGCACAGATACGCAGTATTTT	CASSLAGGWGTDTQYF
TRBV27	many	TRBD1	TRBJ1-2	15	TGTGCCAGCAGTTCCCTGGACAGGATTAGGTATGGCTACACCTTC	CASSSLDRIRYGYTF
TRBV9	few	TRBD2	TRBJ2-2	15	TGTGCCAGCAGCCCAAGCGGGAGCCTTATGGGGGAGCTGTTTTTT	CASSPSGSLMGELFF
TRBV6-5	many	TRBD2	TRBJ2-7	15	TGTGCCAGCAGTTACTCTTCGGGAGGCCCCTACGAGCAGTACTTC	CASSYSSGGPYEQYF
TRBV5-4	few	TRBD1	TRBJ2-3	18	TGTGCCAGCAGCCCACGATCCGGGACAGGGACTAGCACAGATACGCAGTATTTT	CASSPRSGTGTSTDTQYF
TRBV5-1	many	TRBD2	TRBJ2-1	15	TGCGCCAGCAGCTTCGGTCTAGCGGGGGGTAATGAGCAGTTCTTC	CASSFGLAGGNEQFF
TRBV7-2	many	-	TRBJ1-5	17	TGTGCCAGCAGCCCCTCATACAGGGCCTATAGCAATCAGCCCCAGCATTTT	CASSPSYRAYSNQPQHF
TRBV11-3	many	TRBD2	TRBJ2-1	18	TGTGCCAGCAGCTCCCAGGTTGGTAGCGGGGATACTTACAATGAGCAGTTCTTC	CASSSQVGSGDTYNEQFF
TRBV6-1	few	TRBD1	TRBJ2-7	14	TGTGCCAGCAGCAGGTTAACAGGGGCCTACGAGCAGTACTTC	CASSRLTGAYEQYF